This T cell receptor beta chain was captured by sequencing in a study of blood T cell repertoires in COVID-19. How the authors handled the data: Amplification of reference gene primers was used by the study to estimate nucleated cell counts. Using immunoSEQ multiplex PCR, the repertoire was profiled, and TCRdb retains in-frame clones only, with some absent. V, J and clone size derive from that table, while D and trimming were established from the DNA sequence. The profile shows about 160,000 clones, 85% of them singletons. Germline V gene sequence: CDR1 SGHDN, CDR2 FVKESK. V gave up 3 bases and J gave up 4 bases; unmatched junction bases: 5. This CDR3 is 14 amino acids long.

The V call is TRBV14, the J call TRBJ2-7; 8 bases map to TRBD1. This TCR derives from a human donor with acute or convalescent COVID-19. The donor label of this sample is uncertain. The sample taken for sequencing was peripheral blood. Written as DNA, the CDR3 is TGTGCCAGCAGCCAGTGGCAGGGGGCTTACGAGCAGTACTTC. As protein: CASSQWQGAYEQYF.